This TCR beta chain was identified in a study of beta chain features in type 1 diabetes. General study points: Among patients with Type 1 diabetes, TCRB CDR3s were moderately but significantly shorter in every one of the four CD4+ subsets. Individuals with type 1 diabetes displayed fewer insertions and more deletions at VDJ junctions.

The investigators reverse transcribed all of the isolated RNA, so they sequenced expressed TCRB transcripts. Samples of naive, central memory and regulatory T cells yielded a mean of about 3.8 million reads. Data came from immunoSEQ multiplex PCR; TCRdb stores just in-frame clones and leaves some out. The top ten hold just under 0.04% of the sample, which has some 660,000 clones, over 12% seen once. V dropped 6 bases and J dropped 2 bases, with 10 bases sitting between them. This CDR3 region has 13 residues. Germline values: CDR1 LNHDA, CDR2 SQIVND (reference sequence). On this clone: Its antigen is unidentified. Other DNA sequences of this sample code for an identical CDR3.

Sequencing used naive CD4+ T cells from blood. The chain uses TRBV19 and TRBJ2-5; D not certain. The source of this sequence is a man between 18 and 35 years old with type 1 diabetes. The CDR3 protein is CASSGQKQETQYF. As DNA, the CDR3 is TGTGCCAGTAGCGGCCAGAAACAAGAGACCCAGTACTTC.